This record covers a single T cell receptor beta chain. Its matching antigen is unknown. This entry belongs to a study of shared clonotypes between healthy human individuals. General study points: The small donor group covered limited genetic and exposure diversity.

Libraries were prepared by immunoSEQ multiplex PCR; TCRdb keeps only in-frame clonotypes and omits some of them. The table has about 2.4 million clones, 85% to 95% seen once. The germline V gene has CDR1 MNHEY and CDR2 SVGAGI. V lost 6 bases and J 0 bases, leaving 14 bases between the germline ends. The CDR3 runs to 15 residues. Those who donated, Caucasian adults without exception, all lived in Nashville, Tennessee. The chain has TRBV6-5 and TRBJ1-1, with D tentatively TRBD1 (6 bases). The receptor comes from a man younger than 35 in good health. Specimen: naive CD4+ T cells sorted from blood. This sample's subset: CD45RA+ positively selected. CDR3 sequence: CASSEGTLMNTEAFF. DNA of the CDR3: TGTGCCAGCAGCGAGGGGACACTCATGAACACTGAAGCTTTCTTT.